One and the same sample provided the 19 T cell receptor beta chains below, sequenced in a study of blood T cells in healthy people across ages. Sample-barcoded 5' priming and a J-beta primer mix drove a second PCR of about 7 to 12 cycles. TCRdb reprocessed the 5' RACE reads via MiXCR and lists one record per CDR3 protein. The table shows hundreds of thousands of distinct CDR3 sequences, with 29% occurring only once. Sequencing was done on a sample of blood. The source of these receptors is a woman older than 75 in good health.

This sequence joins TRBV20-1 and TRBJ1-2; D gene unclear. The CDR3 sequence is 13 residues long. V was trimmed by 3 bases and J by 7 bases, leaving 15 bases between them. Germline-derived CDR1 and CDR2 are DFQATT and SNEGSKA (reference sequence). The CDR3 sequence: CSARNHRRRGYTF. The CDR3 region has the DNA TGCAGTGCTAGGAACCATAGACGGCGTGGCTACACCTTC.

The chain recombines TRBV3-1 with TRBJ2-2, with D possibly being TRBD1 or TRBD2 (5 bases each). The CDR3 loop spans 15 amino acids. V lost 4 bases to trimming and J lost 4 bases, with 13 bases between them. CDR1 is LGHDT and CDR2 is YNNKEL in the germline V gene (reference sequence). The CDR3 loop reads CASSPWSGSTGELFF. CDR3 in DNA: TGTGCCAGCAGCCCGTGGTCAGGGAGCACCGGGGAGCTGTTTTTT.

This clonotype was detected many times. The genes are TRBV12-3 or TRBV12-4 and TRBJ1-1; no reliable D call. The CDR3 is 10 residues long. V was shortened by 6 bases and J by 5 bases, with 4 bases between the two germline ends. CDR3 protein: CASRRTEAFF. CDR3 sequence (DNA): TGTGCCAGCAGGCGGACTGAAGCTTTCTTT.

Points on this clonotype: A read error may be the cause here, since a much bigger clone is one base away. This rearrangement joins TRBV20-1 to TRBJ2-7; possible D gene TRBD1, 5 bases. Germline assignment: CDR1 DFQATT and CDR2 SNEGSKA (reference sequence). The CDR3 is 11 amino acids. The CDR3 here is CRIQGLVSQYF. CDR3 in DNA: TGCAGGATCCAGGGATTAGTCTCCCAGTACTTC.

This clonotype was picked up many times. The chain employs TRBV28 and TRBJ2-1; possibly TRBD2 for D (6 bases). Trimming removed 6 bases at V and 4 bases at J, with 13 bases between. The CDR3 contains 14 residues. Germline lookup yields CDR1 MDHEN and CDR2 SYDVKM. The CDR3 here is CASSPRLVYNEQFF. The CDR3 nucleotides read TGTGCCAGCAGCCCAAGACTAGTTTACAATGAGCAGTTCTTC. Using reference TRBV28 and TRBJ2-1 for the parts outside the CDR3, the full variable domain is DVKVTQSSRYLVKRTGEKVFLECVQDMDHENMFWYRQDPGLGLRLIYFSYDVKMKEKGDIPEGYSVSREKKERFSLILESASTNQTSMYLCASSPRLVYNEQFFGPGTRLTVL.

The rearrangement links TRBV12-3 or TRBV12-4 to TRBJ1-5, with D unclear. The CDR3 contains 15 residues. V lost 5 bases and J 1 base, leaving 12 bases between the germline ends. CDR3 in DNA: TGTGCCAGCAGTGCCCGGGCTCGAAGCAATCAGCCCCAGCATTTT. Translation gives CASSARARSNQPQHF.

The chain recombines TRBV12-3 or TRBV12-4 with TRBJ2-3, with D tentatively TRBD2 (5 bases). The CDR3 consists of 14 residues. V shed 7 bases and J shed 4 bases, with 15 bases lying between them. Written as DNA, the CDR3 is TGTGCCAGCATCACTAGAGTGAGAGCAGATACGCAGTATTTT. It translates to CASITRVRADTQYF.

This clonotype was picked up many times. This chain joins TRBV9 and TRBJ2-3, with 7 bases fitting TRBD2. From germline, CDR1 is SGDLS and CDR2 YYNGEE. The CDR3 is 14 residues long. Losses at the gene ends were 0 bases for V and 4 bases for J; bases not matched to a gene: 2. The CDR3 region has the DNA TGTGCCAGCAGCGTAGGGCTAGCGGCAGATACGCAGTATTTT. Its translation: CASSVGLAADTQYF.

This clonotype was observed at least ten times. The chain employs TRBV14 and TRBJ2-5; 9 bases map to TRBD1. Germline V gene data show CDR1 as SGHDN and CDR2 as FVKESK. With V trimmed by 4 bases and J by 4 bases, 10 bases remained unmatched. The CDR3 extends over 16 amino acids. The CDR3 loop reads CASSRKPGTGSETQYF. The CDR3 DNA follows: TGTGCCAGCAGCCGCAAACCCGGGACAGGGTCAGAGACCCAGTACTTC.

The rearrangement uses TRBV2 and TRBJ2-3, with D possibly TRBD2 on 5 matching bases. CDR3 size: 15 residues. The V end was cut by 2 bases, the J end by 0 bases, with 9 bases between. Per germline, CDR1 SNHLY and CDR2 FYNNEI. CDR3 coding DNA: TGTGCCAGCAGTGAACTAGGGAGAAGCACAGATACGCAGTATTTT. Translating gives CASSELGRSTDTQYF.

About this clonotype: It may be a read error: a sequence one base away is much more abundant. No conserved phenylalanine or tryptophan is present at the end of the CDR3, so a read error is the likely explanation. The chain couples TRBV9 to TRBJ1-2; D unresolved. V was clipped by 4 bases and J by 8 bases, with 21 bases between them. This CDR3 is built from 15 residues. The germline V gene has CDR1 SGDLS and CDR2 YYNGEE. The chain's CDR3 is CASSPEERAYRGYTC. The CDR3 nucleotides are TGTGCCAGCAGCCCGGAGGAACGGGCCTATAGAGGCTACACCTGC.

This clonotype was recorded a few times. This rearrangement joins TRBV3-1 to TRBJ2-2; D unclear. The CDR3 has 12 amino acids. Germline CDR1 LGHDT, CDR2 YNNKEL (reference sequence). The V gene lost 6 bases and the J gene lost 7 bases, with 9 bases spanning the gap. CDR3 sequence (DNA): TGTGCCAGCAGACCCCCGGGCGGGGAGCTGTTTTTT. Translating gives CASRPPGGELFF.

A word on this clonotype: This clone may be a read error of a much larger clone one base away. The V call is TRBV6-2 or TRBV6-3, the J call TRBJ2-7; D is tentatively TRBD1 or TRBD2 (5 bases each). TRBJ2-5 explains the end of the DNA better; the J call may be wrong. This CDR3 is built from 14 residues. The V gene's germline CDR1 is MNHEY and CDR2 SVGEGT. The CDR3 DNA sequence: TGTGCCGGCAGTCCCGTAGGGGAGAGGGAGACCCAGTACTTC. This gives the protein CAGSPVGERETQYF.

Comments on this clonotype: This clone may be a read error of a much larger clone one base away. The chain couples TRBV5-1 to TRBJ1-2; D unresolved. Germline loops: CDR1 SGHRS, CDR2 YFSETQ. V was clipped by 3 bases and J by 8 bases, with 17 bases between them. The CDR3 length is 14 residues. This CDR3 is CASSWSSANRGYTF. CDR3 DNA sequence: TGCGCCAGCAGCTGGAGTTCGGCTAATCGGGGCTACACCTTC.

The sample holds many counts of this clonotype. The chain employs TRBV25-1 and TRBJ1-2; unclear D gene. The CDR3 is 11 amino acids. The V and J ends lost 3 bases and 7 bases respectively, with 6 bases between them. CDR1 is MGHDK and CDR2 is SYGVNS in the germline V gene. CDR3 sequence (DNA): TGTGCCAGCAGTGATGGGGTTGGCTACACCTTC. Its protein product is CASSDGVGYTF.

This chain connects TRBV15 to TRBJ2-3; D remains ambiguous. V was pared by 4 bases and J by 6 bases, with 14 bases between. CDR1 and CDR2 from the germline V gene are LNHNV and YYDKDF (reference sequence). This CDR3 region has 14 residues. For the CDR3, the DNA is TGTGCCACCAGCACCCGGCTATCGGTGGATACGCAGTATTTT. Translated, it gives CATSTRLSVDTQYF.

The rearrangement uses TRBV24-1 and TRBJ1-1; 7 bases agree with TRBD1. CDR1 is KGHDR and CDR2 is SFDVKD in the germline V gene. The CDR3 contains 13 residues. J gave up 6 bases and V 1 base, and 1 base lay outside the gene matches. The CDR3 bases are TGTGCCACCAGTGATTTTACAGGGGCTGAAGCTTTCTTT. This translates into CATSDFTGAEAFF.

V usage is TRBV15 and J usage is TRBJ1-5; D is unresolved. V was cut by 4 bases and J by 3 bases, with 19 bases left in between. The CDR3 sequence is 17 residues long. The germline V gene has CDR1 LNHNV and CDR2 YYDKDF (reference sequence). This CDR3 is CATSKSSIGYANQPQHF. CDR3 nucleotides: TGTGCCACCAGCAAATCGAGCATTGGGTATGCCAATCAGCCCCAGCATTTT.

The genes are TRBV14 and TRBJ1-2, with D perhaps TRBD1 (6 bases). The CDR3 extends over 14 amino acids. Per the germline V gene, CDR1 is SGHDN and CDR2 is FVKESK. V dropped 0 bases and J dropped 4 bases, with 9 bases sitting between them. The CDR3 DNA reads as TGTGCCAGCAGCCAAGATTTCAGGGGCTATGGCTACACCTTC. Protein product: CASSQDFRGYGYTF.